The 18 T cell receptor beta chains listed next were all sequenced from one sample in a study of patients and donors after allogeneic stem cell transplantation. TCRdb reprocessed the RT-PCR reads with MiXCR, giving one entry per CDR3 protein. In the table there are 200,000 to 250,000 distinct CDR3 sequences, 12% to 15% of which are singletons. The sample was blood, either unsorted or a sorted T cell fraction (not recorded which). The origin of the receptors is a human donor who was either an allogeneic HSCT recipient or a stem cell or donor lymphocyte infusion donor (not recorded which). It is not recorded whose cells these are; they may come from a transplant donor.

This chain joins TRBV9 and TRBJ2-3, with a weak D call TRBD2 (6 bases). Germline CDR1 and CDR2: SGDLS and YYNGEE. V was trimmed by 6 bases and J by 0 bases, leaving 8 bases between them. The CDR3 length is 13 residues. This CDR3 is CASISGSTDTQYF. CDR3 nucleotides: TGTGCCAGCATCAGCGGGAGCACAGATACGCAGTATTTT.

This clonotype appeared many times. V usage is TRBV7-9 and J usage is TRBJ1-2; 7 bases align to TRBD1. Germline V CDR1 and CDR2: SEHNR, FQNEAQ (reference sequence). V shed 5 bases, J shed 6 bases, and the junction held 6 bases outside the gene matches. The CDR3 runs 13 residues. For the CDR3, the DNA is TGTGCCAGCAGCCACGACAGGGTAAATGGCTACACCTTC. It codes for CASSHDRVNGYTF.

V usage is TRBV7-9 and J usage is TRBJ2-3; 10 bases line up with TRBD2. CDR1 is SEHNR and CDR2 is FQNEAQ in the germline V gene (reference sequence). This CDR3 is built from 15 residues. J lost 4 bases, V lost 5 bases, and 6 bases had no gene match. CDR3 in amino acids: CASSHSGGPPDTQYF. Here the CDR3 DNA reads TGTGCCAGCAGCCATAGCGGGGGGCCGCCAGATACGCAGTATTTT. The full variable domain, in which reference TRBV7-9 and TRBJ2-3 provide the parts outside the CDR3, is DTGVSQNPRHKITKRGQNVTFRCDPISEHNRLYWYRQTLGQGPEFLTYFQNEAQLEKSRLLSDRFSAERPKGSFSTLEIQRTEQGDSAMYLCASSHSGGPPDTQYFGPGTRLTVL.

This clonotype was picked up a small number of times. The rearrangement links TRBV2 to TRBJ2-3; TRBD2 matches at 12 bases. The CDR3 length is 16 residues. Germline values: CDR1 SNHLY, CDR2 FYNNEI. Unmatched junction bases numbered 4, after V lost 5 bases and J lost 1 base. The CDR3 DNA sequence: TGTGCCAGCAGTCTACGACTAGCGGGAGGCACAGATACGCAGTATTTT. It codes for CASSLRLAGGTDTQYF. The whole variable domain, filled in from reference TRBV2 and TRBJ2-3, reads EPEVTQTPSHQVTQMGQEVILRCVPISNHLYFYWYRQILGQKVEFLVSFYNNEISEKSEIFDDQFSVERPDGSNFTLKIRSTKLEDSAMYFCASSLRLAGGTDTQYFGPGTRLTVL.

This clonotype was detected many times. V and J are TRBV20-1 and TRBJ2-1; TRBD1 might be the D (6 bases). Trimming took 5 bases from V and 7 from J, leaving 18 bases between them. Germline V gene sequence: CDR1 DFQATT, CDR2 SNEGSKA (reference sequence). CDR3 length: 14 amino acids. The CDR3 reads CSAPLRGMGNEQFF. The CDR3, as DNA: TGCAGTGCTCCGTTGAGGGGGATGGGGAATGAGCAGTTCTTC.

This clonotype occurred many times. J is TRBJ2-7 and V is TRBV9; 12 bases are shared with TRBD2. This CDR3 is built from 18 residues. The germline gives CDR1 SGDLS, CDR2 YYNGEE. Losses at the gene ends were 0 bases for V and 6 bases for J; bases not matched to a gene: 13. CDR3 nucleotides: TGTGCCAGCAGCGTAGGACTAGCGGGGGACGGTATTGGCCTCGAGCAGTACTTC. Its translation: CASSVGLAGDGIGLEQYF. Full variable domain (rest looked up from reference TRBV9 and TRBJ2-7): DSGVTQTPKHLITATGQRVTLRCSPRSGDLSVYWYQQSLDQGLQFLIQYYNGEERAKGNILERFSAQQFPDLHSELNLSSLELGDSALYFCASSVGLAGDGIGLEQYFGPGTRLTVT.

This clonotype was counted ten times or more. The chain has TRBV20-1 and TRBJ2-7, with TRBD1 as a possible D gene (6 bases). V dropped 6 bases and J dropped 5 bases, with 14 bases sitting between them. In germline, CDR1 is DFQATT, CDR2 SNEGSKA (reference sequence). This CDR3 is 12 amino acids long. The chain's CDR3 is CSAPDSYNEQYF. Here the CDR3 DNA reads TGCAGTGCACCGGACAGTTACAACGAGCAGTACTTC.

This clonotype was observed at least ten times. The rearrangement uses TRBV20-1 and TRBJ2-3; 13 positions match TRBD2. CDR3 length equals 14 residues. CDR1 and CDR2 from the germline V gene are DFQATT and SNEGSKA (reference sequence). Unmatched junction bases numbered 4, after V lost 6 bases and J lost 4 bases. The CDR3 DNA reads TGCAGTGCGACTAGCGGGGGGACAGCAGATACGCAGTATTTT. Translated: CSATSGGTADTQYF.

This clonotype was recorded many times. The V gene is TRBV5-6, the J gene TRBJ2-5; D gene ambiguous. The V gene's germline CDR1 is SGHDT and CDR2 YYEEEE. CDR3 length: 12 amino acids. With 0 bases removed from V and 4 bases from J, the gap between germline ends came to 4 bases. CDR3 coding DNA: TGTGCCAGCAGCTTGGATCCAGAGACCCAGTACTTC. This encodes CASSLDPETQYF. Filled out from reference TRBV5-6 and TRBJ2-5, the complete variable domain reads DAGVTQSPTHLIKTRGQQVTLRCSPKSGHDTVSWYQQALGQGPQFIFQYYEEEERQRGNFPDRFSGHQFPNYSSELNVNALLLGDSALYLCASSLDPETQYFGPGTRLLVL.

This clonotype was observed at least ten times. The chain couples TRBV12-3 or TRBV12-4 to TRBJ1-2, with 10 bases lining up with TRBD1. Trimming took 5 bases from V and 4 from J; bases not matched to a gene: 4. There are 14 residues in the CDR3. CDR3 nucleotide sequence: TGTGCCAGCAGTACCGGACAGGGGGGCTATGGCTACACCTTC. This encodes CASSTGQGGYGYTF.

Only a few counts were recorded for this clonotype. The chain carries TRBV5-1 and TRBJ1-2, with D unresolved. Looked up from germline, CDR1 is SGHRS and CDR2 is YFSETQ. CDR3 length: 17 residues. V was shortened by 1 base and J by 2 bases, with 18 bases between the two germline ends. CDR3 sequence (DNA): TGCGCCAGCAGCTTGAGGAGGTCCACGGGTTCGAACTATGGCTACACCTTC. This translates into CASSLRRSTGSNYGYTF.

Many counts were recorded for this clonotype. This chain's CDR3 is CASSVDYTEQFF. CDR3 in DNA: TGTGCCAGCAGCGTAGACTACACAGAGCAGTTCTTC. The chain recombines TRBV9 with TRBJ2-1; D gene uncertain. Germline V gene data show CDR1 as SGDLS and CDR2 as YYNGEE. V was trimmed by 0 bases and J by 10 bases, leaving 8 bases between them. The CDR3 contains 12 residues.

This clonotype occurred a few times. The chain is built from TRBV27 and TRBJ2-7, with TRBD1 identical over 8 bases. V trimming: 6 bases; J trimming: 9 bases; junction bases outside the gene matches: 10. CDR1 is MNHEY, CDR2 SMNVEV, per germline (reference sequence). This CDR3 contains 13 residues. The CDR3 DNA reads TGTGCCAGCAGCCTAGACAGGGGATACAGGCAGTACTTC. Its protein is CASSLDRGYRQYF.

The rearrangement uses TRBV6-1 and TRBJ2-7, with a tentative D call TRBD2 (7 bases). The CDR3 has 15 amino acids. The germline CDR1 and CDR2 sequences are MNHNS and SASEGT. The germline V and J ends were trimmed by 6 bases and 3 bases, with 18 bases remaining between them. The CDR3 spells CASRTSGGGHYEQYF. The CDR3, as DNA: TGTGCCAGCAGGACGTCTGGGGGGGGCCACTACGAGCAGTACTTC.

This clonotype was detected many times. As DNA, the CDR3 is TGTGCCAGCAGATCAGAAGAGGCAGGGCGGGGTGCTTTCTTT. Protein: CASRSEEAGRGAFF. The chain carries TRBV6-1 and TRBJ1-1, with D perhaps TRBD1 (5 bases). In germline, CDR1 is MNHNS, CDR2 SASEGT. The V and J ends lost 6 bases and 11 bases respectively, with 22 bases between them. This CDR3 contains 14 residues.

This chain uses TRBV3-1 with TRBJ2-7, with 7 positions matching TRBD2. The trim removed 5 bases at V and 3 bases at J, leaving 4 bases unmatched. This CDR3 comprises 13 residues. Germline CDR1 LGHDT, CDR2 YNNKEL (reference sequence). Here the CDR3 reads CASSAGAIYEQYF. The DNA of the CDR3 is TGTGCCAGCAGCGCGGGAGCGATCTACGAGCAGTACTTC.

This chain joins TRBV5-1 and TRBJ2-7; perhaps TRBD1 as D (6 bases). Germline loops: CDR1 SGHRS, CDR2 YFSETQ. Trimming pared 4 bases from V and 4 bases from J, leaving 15 bases between. The CDR3 length is 14 residues. The CDR3 DNA follows: TGCGCCAGCAGCCCAAGCCCCGGACAGTACGAGCAGTACTTC. Translating it yields CASSPSPGQYEQYF.

This clonotype was observed many times. The V and J genes are TRBV12-3 or TRBV12-4 and TRBJ2-4, with D perhaps matching TRBD1 or TRBD2 (6 bases each). This CDR3 is built from 17 residues. Trimming took 5 bases from V and 1 from J, leaving 18 bases between them. In nucleotides, the CDR3 is TGTGCCAGCAGTGGTTGGGGGGCCTCTAATGCCAAAAACATTCAGTACTTC. Translated, it gives CASSGWGASNAKNIQYF.